Below, 25 T cell receptor beta chains from the same sample are listed, as sequenced in a study of cytomegalovirus exposure and HLA in healthy donors. The PCR ran on 60 Vbeta and 13 Jbeta primers. Clones were read by immunoSEQ multiplex PCR, and TCRdb kept only the in-frame ones, dropping some. The table shows roughly 90,000 clones, with roughly 82% occurring only once. The source material was PBMCs. The receptor source for this set is a man aged 25 to 40 in good health and CMV-seropositive.

This rearrangement joins TRBV6-5 to TRBJ2-3; weak D call: TRBD2 (6 bases). CDR3 size: 13 residues. V was cut by 6 bases and J by 1 base, with 8 bases left in between. Germline CDR1 MNHEY, CDR2 SVGAGI. The CDR3 spells CASRPGGTDTQYF. CDR3 nucleotide sequence: TGTGCCAGCAGGCCGGGGGGCACAGATACGCAGTATTTT.

The chain couples TRBV30 to TRBJ2-7, with 7 bases lining up with TRBD1. The CDR3 runs to 11 residues. Germline assignment: CDR1 GTSNPN and CDR2 SVGIG (reference sequence). As DNA, the CDR3 is TGTGCTCACGACAGGGACTACGAGCAGTACTTC. Residues: CAHDRDYEQYF. The full variable domain, completed using reference TRBV30 and TRBJ2-7, is SQTIHQWPATLVQPVGSPLSLECTVEGTSNPNLYWYRQAAGRGLQLLFYSVGIGQISSEVPQNLSASRPQDRQFILSSKKLLLSDSGFYLCAHDRDYEQYFGPGTRLTVT.

This chain joins TRBV28 and TRBJ1-2, with 7 bases that match TRBD1. Trimming took 6 bases from V and 1 from J; bases not matched to a gene: 5. Germline V gives CDR1 MDHEN, CDR2 SYDVKM. CDR3 length: 14 amino acids. CDR3 bases: TGTGCCAGCAGGTTCGACAGGGTTAACTATGGCTACACCTTC. Translated, it gives CASRFDRVNYGYTF.

The J gene is TRBJ2-2, the V gene TRBV5-4, with D hard to call. The germline CDR1 and CDR2 sequences are SGHNT and YYREEE (reference sequence). V lost 2 bases and J 1 base, leaving 6 bases between the germline ends. The CDR3 length is 14 residues. In DNA form, the CDR3 reads TGTGCCAGCAGCTTTAGAGGGAACACCGGGGAGCTGTTTTTT. It is translated as CASSFRGNTGELFF.

The rearrangement uses TRBV2 and TRBJ1-1; 9 positions agree with TRBD1. V lost 6 bases to trimming and J lost 3 bases; unmatched junction nucleotides: 11. This CDR3 has 16 amino acids. The germline CDR1 and CDR2 sequences are SNHLY and FYNNEI. CDR3 nucleotides: TGTGCCAGCAGGACGGGACAGGGTGTAACGGACACTGAAGCTTTCTTT. This gives the protein CASRTGQGVTDTEAFF.

This chain joins TRBV30 and TRBJ2-7, with 10 bases that match TRBD1. V gave up 5 bases and J gave up 3 bases; unmatched junction bases: 7. The CDR3 loop spans 14 amino acids. Germline CDR1 reads GTSNPN; CDR2 reads SVGIG (reference sequence). The DNA for the CDR3 is TGTGCCTGGGGAAGGACAGGGGGGCTCTACGAGCAGTACTTC. Translation gives CAWGRTGGLYEQYF.

The chain carries TRBV27 and TRBJ2-5; 11 bases are a match to TRBD1. The ends lost 6 bases at V and 5 bases at J; junction bases unmatched: 11. The CDR3 length is 16 residues. Germline CDR1 and CDR2: MNHEY and SMNVEV (reference sequence). The CDR3 DNA reads TGTGCCAGCAGCGCGGACAGGGGGCTTGACTGGGAGACCCAGTACTTC. It specifies CASSADRGLDWETQYF.

The genes are TRBV21-1 and TRBJ1-4; the table assigns TRBD1, which was not confirmed against the DNA. TRBV21-1 is a documented pseudogene. The CDR3 has 15 amino acids. Here the CDR3 reads CASSKSTVPNEKLFF. For the CDR3, the DNA is TGTGCCAGCAGCAAATCGACAGTCCCTAATGAAAAACTGTTTTTT.

The genes are TRBV5-1 and TRBJ2-2; D is possibly TRBD2 (5 bases). This CDR3 is built from 15 residues. Germline V CDR1 and CDR2: SGHRS, YFSETQ. The V gene lost 0 bases and the J gene lost 0 bases, with 6 bases spanning the gap. Here the CDR3 reads CASSLETTNTGELFF. The CDR3 nucleotides are TGCGCCAGCAGCTTGGAGACTACGAACACCGGGGAGCTGTTTTTT.

The V call is TRBV28, the J call TRBJ1-5, with 7 bases fitting TRBD1. The germline gives CDR1 MDHEN, CDR2 SYDVKM. V shed 6 bases, J shed 0 bases, and the junction held 5 bases outside the gene matches. The CDR3 has 15 residues. In DNA form, the CDR3 reads TGTGCCAGCAGACCCCAGGGGGTTAGCAATCAGCCCCAGCATTTT. Translating it yields CASRPQGVSNQPQHF.

Regarding this clone: Other DNA variants within this sample encode the same CDR3. The chain joins TRBV30 to TRBJ1-6; no clear D gene. The CDR3 totals 13 residues. With 2 bases removed from V and 4 bases from J, the gap between germline ends came to 6 bases. CDR1 and CDR2 (germline): GTSNPN, SVGIG (reference sequence). CDR3 protein: CAWSPTYNSPLHF. The CDR3 DNA follows: TGTGCCTGGAGTCCGACATATAATTCACCCCTCCACTTT.

J is TRBJ2-5 and V is TRBV7-9; the D gene is possibly TRBD2 (6 bases). The V gene's germline CDR1 is SEHNR and CDR2 FQNEAQ (reference sequence). With 6 bases removed from V and 1 base from J, the gap between germline ends came to 21 bases. The CDR3 runs to 17 residues. The CDR3 reads CASRRGGSGGTQETQYF. CDR3 bases: TGTGCCAGCAGGCGGGGCGGATCGGGCGGCACCCAAGAGACCCAGTACTTC.

The chain links TRBV19 to TRBJ2-2; 7 bases align to TRBD2. The CDR3 runs 15 residues. Trimming took 6 bases from V and 3 from J; bases not matched to a gene: 7. Germline lookup yields CDR1 LNHDA and CDR2 SQIVND (reference sequence). The CDR3 here is CASRAAGVHTGELFF. CDR3 nucleotide sequence: TGTGCCAGTAGGGCGGCGGGGGTACACACCGGGGAGCTGTTTTTT.

This clone has just a few counts. The chain is built from TRBV4-3 and TRBJ1-1; weak D call: TRBD1 (6 bases). The CDR3 consists of 17 residues. Trimming pared 1 base from V and 1 base from J, leaving 16 bases between. In germline, CDR1 is LGHNA, CDR2 YSLEER. The CDR3: CASSQVSGRGWNTEAFF. CDR3 nucleotides: TGCGCCAGCAGCCAAGTTTCCGGCAGGGGTTGGAACACTGAAGCTTTCTTT.

The chain uses TRBV5-1 and TRBJ1-6, with TRBD1 matching over 9 bases. Germline CDR1 and CDR2: SGHRS and YFSETQ. V trimming: 0 bases; J trimming: 11 bases; junction bases outside the gene matches: 18. This CDR3 has 19 amino acids. In DNA form, the CDR3 reads TGCGCCAGCAGCTTGGCGGGGACAGGGTGGAATTCCCCAAATCCACCCCTCCACTTT. The encoded protein is CASSLAGTGWNSPNPPLHF.

This chain links TRBV6-5 with TRBJ1-2; TRBD1 aligns across 8 bases. From germline, CDR1 is MNHEY and CDR2 SVGAGI. This CDR3 region has 14 residues. V lost 6 bases, J lost 7 bases, and 10 bases stayed unmatched. The CDR3 is CASRESAGGTGYTF. The CDR3 region has the DNA TGTGCCAGCAGAGAATCGGCAGGGGGCACTGGCTACACCTTC.

The CDR3 sequence is CASSLNAGKTGELFF. The CDR3 DNA sequence: TGCGCCAGCAGCCTAAACGCAGGGAAAACCGGGGAGCTGTTTTTT. The J gene is TRBJ2-2, the V gene TRBV4-3; D is possibly TRBD1 (5 bases). The CDR3 runs to 15 residues. V shed 4 bases and J shed 5 bases, with 14 bases lying between them. The V gene's germline CDR1 is LGHNA and CDR2 YSLEER.

The genes are TRBV11-2 and TRBJ2-2; TRBD2 aligns across 14 bases. The germline V gene has CDR1 SGHAT and CDR2 FQNNGV. V lost 4 bases and J lost 1; bases outside the gene matches: 8. The CDR3 consists of 19 residues. The CDR3 coding sequence is TGTGCCAGCAGCTCCAGAGGGACTAGCGGGAGTGGGAACACCGGGGAGCTGTTTTTT. Encoded protein: CASSSRGTSGSGNTGELFF.

The CDR3 DNA is TGTGCCAGCAGCCCGGGTGGGGGACAGGTCTATGGCTACACCTTC. Its translation: CASSPGGGQVYGYTF. V and J are TRBV5-4 and TRBJ1-2; 8 nucleotides align to TRBD1. The CDR3 is made up of 15 amino acids. V shed 4 bases and J 4 bases; nucleotides not matched to a gene: 9. Germline V gives CDR1 SGHNT, CDR2 YYREEE (reference sequence).

The J gene is TRBJ2-5, the V gene TRBV5-4; D not certain. Trimming cost V 0 bases and J 0 bases, with 6 bases left between them. CDR3 length: 14 amino acids. The germline V gene has CDR1 SGHNT and CDR2 YYREEE (reference sequence). The DNA of the CDR3 is TGTGCCAGCAGCTTGGAACCAGACCAAGAGACCCAGTACTTC. Translation: CASSLEPDQETQYF.

The V gene is TRBV4-1, the J gene TRBJ2-1, with 7 bases lining up with TRBD1. V lost 2 bases to trimming and J lost 3 bases; unmatched junction nucleotides: 4. Germline CDR1 is MGHRA and CDR2 is YSYEKL. This CDR3 comprises 15 residues. For the CDR3, the DNA is TGCGCCAGCAGCCAATTGGGACAGATCTACAATGAGCAGTTCTTC. Protein sequence: CASSQLGQIYNEQFF.

V and J are TRBV30 and TRBJ2-7; no firm D call. The CDR3 covers 13 residues. Looked up from germline, CDR1 is GTSNPN and CDR2 is SVGIG (reference sequence). V lost 1 base, J lost 0 bases, and 7 bases lay in between. In nucleotides, the CDR3 is TGTGCCTGGAGTGGCGCTCGCTCCTACGAGCAGTACTTC. This gives the protein CAWSGARSYEQYF.

The genes are TRBV2 and TRBJ2-7, with TRBD2 matching over 12 bases. Losses at the gene ends were 8 bases for V and 3 bases for J; bases not matched to a gene: 8. The CDR3 spans 15 residues. Germline lookup yields CDR1 SNHLY and CDR2 FYNNEI. The CDR3 protein is CASPPLAGGFYEQYF. CDR3 coding DNA: TGTGCCAGCCCCCCACTAGCGGGGGGATTCTACGAGCAGTACTTC.

V and J are TRBV6-5 and TRBJ2-4, with 9 bases lining up with TRBD2. The V gene end was trimmed by 4 bases and the J gene end by 2 bases; junction bases not matched to a gene: 6. In germline, CDR1 is MNHEY, CDR2 SVGAGI. There are 16 residues in the CDR3. In nucleotides, the CDR3 is TGTGCCAGCAGTTCCACGACTAGCGGCACCAAAAACATTCAGTACTTC. This codes for CASSSTTSGTKNIQYF.

The chain combines TRBV29-1 with TRBJ2-2, with TRBD2 matching over 12 bases. V shed 1 base, J shed 0 bases, and the junction held 9 bases outside the gene matches. CDR1 is SQVTM, CDR2 ANQGSEA, per germline. CDR3 length: 19 residues. The CDR3 bases are TGCAGCGTTGAAGTCTCTCTCGGACTAGCGGGGACGAACACCGGGGAGCTGTTTTTT. It encodes CSVEVSLGLAGTNTGELFF.